One sample yielded the 8 T cell receptor beta chains listed below, sequenced in a study of T cells in Graves' hyperthyroidism and ophthalmopathy. From RNA transcripts, TCR beta CDR3 regions were amplified. Using the HTBI primer set, a first-round RT-PCR was run on the TCR CDR3. MiXCR, applied by TCRdb to the multiplex PCR reads, yields one record per CDR3 protein. In the table there are 240,000 or so distinct CDR3 sequences, about a sixth of which are singletons. The source material was blood. Receptors originate from a woman younger than 30 with Graves' ophthalmopathy.

The V call is TRBV10-2, the J call TRBJ2-3; 10 positions agree with TRBD2. The V gene end was trimmed by 2 bases and the J gene end by 3 bases; junction bases not matched to a gene: 11. The CDR3 length is 18 residues. CDR1 is WSHSY, CDR2 SAAADI, per germline. DNA of the CDR3: TGCGCCAGCAGTGAGCCTCGGGGGCTAGCGGGAGAGACAGATACGCAGTATTTT. Protein product: CASSEPRGLAGETDTQYF.

This clonotype was seen ten or more times. V is TRBV5-1 and J is TRBJ2-1; D might be TRBD2 (6 bases). Germline V gene data show CDR1 as SGHRS and CDR2 as YFSETQ. This CDR3 is 14 amino acids long. Trimming removed 4 bases from V and 0 bases from J, with 8 bases in between. The CDR3 spells CASSAGSSYNEQFF. CDR3 DNA sequence: TGCGCCAGCAGCGCCGGGAGCTCCTACAATGAGCAGTTCTTC.

This clonotype was seen ten or more times. The J gene is TRBJ2-7, the V gene TRBV11-3; maybe TRBD1 (5 bases). Germline assignment: CDR1 SGHNT and CDR2 YENEEA. This CDR3 region has 12 residues. Trimming cost V 0 bases and J 6 bases, with 6 bases left between them. The CDR3 DNA reads as TGTGCCAGCAGCTTAGACAGGGTCGAGCAGTACTTC. This codes for CASSLDRVEQYF.

This clonotype showed up many times. The chain combines TRBV6-2 or TRBV6-3 with TRBJ2-7, with D perhaps assigned TRBD1 or TRBD2 (7 bases each). V lost 8 bases to trimming and J lost 1 base, with 21 bases between them. The CDR3 is 16 amino acids. Germline V lookup: CDR1 MNHEY, CDR2 SVGEGT. CDR3 bases: TGTGCCAGCTTTCCCCACTCCCAGGGGGGGTCCTACGAGCAGTACTTC. Translation: CASFPHSQGGSYEQYF.

This clonotype was counted only a few times. The chain uses TRBV19 and TRBJ1-2; no reliable D call. Germline lookup yields CDR1 LNHDA and CDR2 SQIVND (reference sequence). Between the trimmed V and J ends, which lost 1 base and 8 bases, there was a span of 5 bases. CDR3 length equals 11 residues. CDR3 residues: CASSIGSGYTF. The CDR3 nucleotides are TGTGCCAGTAGTATAGGGTCCGGCTACACCTTC.

This clonotype was counted at least ten times. The rearrangement uses TRBV7-2 and TRBJ2-3; D possibly uses TRBD1 or TRBD2 (5 bases each). In germline, CDR1 is SGHTA, CDR2 FQGNSA. Trimming removed 4 bases at V and 2 bases at J, with 25 bases between. The CDR3 totals 19 residues. The chain's CDR3 is CASSSPLGVGGGFTDTQYF. The DNA for the CDR3 is TGTGCCAGCAGCTCGCCGCTAGGGGTGGGCGGAGGCTTCACAGATACGCAGTATTTT.

This clonotype has at least ten counts. The chain carries TRBV19 and TRBJ2-1; no clear D. Trimming removed 3 bases from V and 3 bases from J, with 15 bases in between. CDR1 is LNHDA, CDR2 SQIVND, per germline (reference sequence). The CDR3 consists of 16 residues. The CDR3 DNA reads TGTGCCAGTAGTATCATCTTGGGCAGTGGCTACAATGAGCAGTTCTTC. As protein: CASSIILGSGYNEQFF.

Concerning this clonotype: A much bigger clone sits one base away, suggesting this may be a read error. The chain employs TRBV9 and TRBJ2-5; D gene unclear. V lost 4 bases and J 7 bases, leaving 14 bases between the germline ends. Germline CDR1 reads SGDLS; CDR2 reads YYNGEE. The CDR3 sequence is 13 residues long. The CDR3 DNA follows: TGTGCCAGCAGCACAGACCATACGGGGACCCAGTACTTC. Protein sequence: CASSTDHTGTQYF.